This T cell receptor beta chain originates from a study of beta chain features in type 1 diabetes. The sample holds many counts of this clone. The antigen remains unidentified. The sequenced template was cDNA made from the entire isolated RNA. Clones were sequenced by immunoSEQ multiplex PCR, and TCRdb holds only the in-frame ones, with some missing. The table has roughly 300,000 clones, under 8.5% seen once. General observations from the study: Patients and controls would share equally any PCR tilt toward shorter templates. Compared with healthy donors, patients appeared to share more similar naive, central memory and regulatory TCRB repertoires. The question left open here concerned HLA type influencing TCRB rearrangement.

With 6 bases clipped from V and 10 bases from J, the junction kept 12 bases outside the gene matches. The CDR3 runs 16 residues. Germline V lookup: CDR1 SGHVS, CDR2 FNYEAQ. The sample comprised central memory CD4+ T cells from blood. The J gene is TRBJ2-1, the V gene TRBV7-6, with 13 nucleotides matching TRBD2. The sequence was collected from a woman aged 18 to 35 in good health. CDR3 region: CASSWAPGLAGPEQFF. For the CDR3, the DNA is TGTGCCAGCAGTTGGGCCCCGGGACTAGCGGGACCAGAGCAGTTCTTC.